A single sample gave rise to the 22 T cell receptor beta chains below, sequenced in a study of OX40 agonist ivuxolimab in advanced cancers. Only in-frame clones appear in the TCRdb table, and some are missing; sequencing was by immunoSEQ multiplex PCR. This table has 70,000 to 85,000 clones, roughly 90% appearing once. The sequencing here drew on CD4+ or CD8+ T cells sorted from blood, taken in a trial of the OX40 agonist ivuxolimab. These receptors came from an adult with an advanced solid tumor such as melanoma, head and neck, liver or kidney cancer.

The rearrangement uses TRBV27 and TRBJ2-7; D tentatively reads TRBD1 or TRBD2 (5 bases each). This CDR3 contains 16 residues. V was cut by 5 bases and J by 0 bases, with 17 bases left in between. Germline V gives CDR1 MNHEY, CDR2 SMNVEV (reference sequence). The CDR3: CASSPGTGRSSYEQYF. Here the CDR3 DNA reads TGTGCCAGCAGTCCCGGAACGGGACGGAGCTCCTACGAGCAGTACTTC.

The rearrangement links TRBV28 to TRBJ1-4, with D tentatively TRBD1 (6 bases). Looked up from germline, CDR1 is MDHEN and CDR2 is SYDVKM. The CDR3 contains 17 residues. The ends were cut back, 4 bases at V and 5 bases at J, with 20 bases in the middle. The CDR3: CASSSNIRGGLNEKLFF. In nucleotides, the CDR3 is TGTGCCAGCAGTTCTAACATAAGGGGGGGATTAAATGAAAAACTGTTTTTT.

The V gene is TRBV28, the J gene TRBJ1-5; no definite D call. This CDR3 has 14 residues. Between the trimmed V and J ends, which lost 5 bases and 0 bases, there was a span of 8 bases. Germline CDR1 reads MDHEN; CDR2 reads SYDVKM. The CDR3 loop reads CASSKINSNQPQHF. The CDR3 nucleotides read TGTGCCAGCAGTAAGATAAATAGCAATCAGCCCCAGCATTTT.

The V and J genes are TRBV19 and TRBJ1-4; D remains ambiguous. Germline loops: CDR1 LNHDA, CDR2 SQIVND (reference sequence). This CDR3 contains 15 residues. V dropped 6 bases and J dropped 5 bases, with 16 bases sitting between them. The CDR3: CASRMGGSENEKLFF. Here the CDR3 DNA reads TGTGCCAGTAGAATGGGAGGATCCGAGAATGAAAAACTGTTTTTT.

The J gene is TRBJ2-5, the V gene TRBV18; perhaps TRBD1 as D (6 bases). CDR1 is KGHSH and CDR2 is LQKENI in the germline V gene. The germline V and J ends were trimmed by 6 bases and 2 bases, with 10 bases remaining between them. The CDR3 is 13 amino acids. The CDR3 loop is CASSSGEQETQYF. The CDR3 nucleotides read TGTGCCAGCTCCTCAGGGGAGCAAGAGACCCAGTACTTC.

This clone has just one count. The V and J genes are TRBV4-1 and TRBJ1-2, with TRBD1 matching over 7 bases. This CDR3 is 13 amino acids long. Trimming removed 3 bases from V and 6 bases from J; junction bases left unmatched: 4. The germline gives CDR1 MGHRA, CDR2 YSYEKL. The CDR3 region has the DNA TGCGCCAGCAGCCAGACAGGGCAACATGGCTACACCTTC. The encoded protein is CASSQTGQHGYTF.

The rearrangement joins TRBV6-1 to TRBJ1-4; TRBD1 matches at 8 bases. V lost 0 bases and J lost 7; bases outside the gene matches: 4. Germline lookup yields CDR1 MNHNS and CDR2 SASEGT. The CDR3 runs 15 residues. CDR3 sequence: CASSEATGAPEKLFF. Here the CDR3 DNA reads TGTGCCAGCAGTGAAGCGACAGGGGCGCCTGAAAAACTGTTTTTT.

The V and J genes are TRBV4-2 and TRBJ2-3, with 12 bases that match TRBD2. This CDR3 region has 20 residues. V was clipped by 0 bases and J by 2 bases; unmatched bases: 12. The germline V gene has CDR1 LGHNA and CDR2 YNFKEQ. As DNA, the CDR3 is TGTGCCAGCAGCCAAGAGCTGACTAGCGGGAGATTCTCTCACACAGATACGCAGTATTTT. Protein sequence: CASSQELTSGRFSHTDTQYF.

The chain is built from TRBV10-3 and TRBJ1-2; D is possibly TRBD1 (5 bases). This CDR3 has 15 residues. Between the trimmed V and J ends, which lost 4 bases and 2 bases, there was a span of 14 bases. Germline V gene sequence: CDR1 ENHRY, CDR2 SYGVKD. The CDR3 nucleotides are TGTGCCATCAGTGTCCGGGACTTAAGGAACTATGGCTACACCTTC. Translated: CAISVRDLRNYGYTF.

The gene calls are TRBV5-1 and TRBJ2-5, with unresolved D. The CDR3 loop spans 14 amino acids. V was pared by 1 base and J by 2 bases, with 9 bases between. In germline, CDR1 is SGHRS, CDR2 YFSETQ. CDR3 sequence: CASSLTDLQETQYF. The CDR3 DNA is TGCGCCAGCAGCTTGACAGATTTACAAGAGACCCAGTACTTC.

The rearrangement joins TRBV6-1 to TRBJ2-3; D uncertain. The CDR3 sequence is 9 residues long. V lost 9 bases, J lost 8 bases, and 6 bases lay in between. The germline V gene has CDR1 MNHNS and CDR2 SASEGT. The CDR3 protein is CARPRTQYF. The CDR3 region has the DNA TGTGCCAGGCCCCGTACGCAGTATTTT.

DNA for the CDR3: TGTGCCAGCAGCTCGACTAGCGGGGCTTCCTACGAGCAGTACTTC. It is translated as CASSSTSGASYEQYF. The rearrangement uses TRBV7-2 and TRBJ2-7; TRBD2 agrees at 11 bases. Losses at the gene ends were 4 bases for V and 1 base for J; bases not matched to a gene: 3. This CDR3 region has 15 residues. CDR1 SGHTA and CDR2 FQGNSA come from the germline V gene.

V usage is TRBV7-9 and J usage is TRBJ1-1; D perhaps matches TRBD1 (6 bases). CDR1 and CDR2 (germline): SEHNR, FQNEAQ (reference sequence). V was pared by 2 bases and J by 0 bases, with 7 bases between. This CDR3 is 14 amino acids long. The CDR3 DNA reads TGTGCCAGCAGCTTACAGGGGATGAACACTGAAGCTTTCTTT. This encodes CASSLQGMNTEAFF.

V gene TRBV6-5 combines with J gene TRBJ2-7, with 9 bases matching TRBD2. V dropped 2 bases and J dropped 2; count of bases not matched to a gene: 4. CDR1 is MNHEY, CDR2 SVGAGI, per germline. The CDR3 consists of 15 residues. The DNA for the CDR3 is TGTGCCAGCAGTTACAGGGCGGGAGGGACCTACGAGCAGTACTTC. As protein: CASSYRAGGTYEQYF.

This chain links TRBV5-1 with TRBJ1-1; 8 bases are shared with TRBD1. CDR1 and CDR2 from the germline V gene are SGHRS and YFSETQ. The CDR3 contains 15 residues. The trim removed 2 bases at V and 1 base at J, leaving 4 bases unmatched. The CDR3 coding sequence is TGCGCCAGCAGCTTAAACGGACAGGGGAACACTGAAGCTTTCTTT. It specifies CASSLNGQGNTEAFF.

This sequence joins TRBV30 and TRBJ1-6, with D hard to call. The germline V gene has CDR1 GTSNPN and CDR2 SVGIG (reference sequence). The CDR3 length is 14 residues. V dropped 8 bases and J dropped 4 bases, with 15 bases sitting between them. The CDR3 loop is CALMSGRYNSPLHF. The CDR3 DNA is TGTGCCCTCATGTCGGGCAGATATAATTCACCCCTCCACTTT.

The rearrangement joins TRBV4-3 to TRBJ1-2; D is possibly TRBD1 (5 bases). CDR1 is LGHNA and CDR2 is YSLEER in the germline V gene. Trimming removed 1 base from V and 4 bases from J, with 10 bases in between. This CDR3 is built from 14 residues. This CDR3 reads CASSQGGEAYGYTF. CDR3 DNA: TGCGCCAGCAGCCAAGGGGGGGAGGCCTATGGCTACACCTTC.

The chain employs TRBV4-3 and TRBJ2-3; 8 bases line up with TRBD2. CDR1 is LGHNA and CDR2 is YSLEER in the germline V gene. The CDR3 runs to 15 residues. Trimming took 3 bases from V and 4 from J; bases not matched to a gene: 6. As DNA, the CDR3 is TGCGCCAGCAGCCACGAAGCGGGGGAGGCAGATACGCAGTATTTT. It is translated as CASSHEAGEADTQYF.

CDR3: CASRPRQGNQPQHF. The CDR3 DNA follows: TGTGCCAGCAGACCTCGACAGGGAAATCAGCCCCAGCATTTT. This chain links TRBV6-5 with TRBJ1-5; 7 positions agree with TRBD1. This CDR3 is 14 amino acids long. The V and J ends lost 6 bases and 4 bases, in that order; junction bases with no gene match: 6. Germline V CDR1 and CDR2: MNHEY, SVGAGI.

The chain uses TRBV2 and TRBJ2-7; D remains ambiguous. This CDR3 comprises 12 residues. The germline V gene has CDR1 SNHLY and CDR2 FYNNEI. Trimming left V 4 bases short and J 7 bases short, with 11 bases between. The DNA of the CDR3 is TGTGCCAGCAGTGTCGACGCCGGGGAGCAGTACTTC. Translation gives CASSVDAGEQYF.

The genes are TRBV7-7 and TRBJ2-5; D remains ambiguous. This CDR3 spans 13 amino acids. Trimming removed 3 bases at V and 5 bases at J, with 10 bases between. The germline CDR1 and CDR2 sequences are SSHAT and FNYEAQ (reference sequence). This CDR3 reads CASSLQGIETQYF. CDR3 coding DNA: TGTGCCAGCAGCTTGCAAGGGATCGAGACCCAGTACTTC.

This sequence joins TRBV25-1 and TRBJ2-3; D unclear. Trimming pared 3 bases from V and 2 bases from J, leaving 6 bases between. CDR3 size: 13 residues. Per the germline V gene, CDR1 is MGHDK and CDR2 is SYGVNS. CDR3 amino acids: CASSEGVTDTQYF. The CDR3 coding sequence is TGTGCCAGCAGTGAGGGCGTCACAGATACGCAGTATTTT.